This TCR beta chain comes out of a study of blood T cell repertoires in COVID-19. Study at large: Both acute and convalescent COVID-19 samples were obtained from the United States, Italy and Spain. Sample material is recorded as cDNA or gDNA derived from T cells, B-cell-depleted T cells, or PBMCs.

Assay used: immunoSEQ multiplex PCR; TCRdb lists only in-frame clones, some missing. The data hold 200,000 to 250,000 clones, with more than 70% observed a single time. The V gene end was trimmed by 2 bases and the J gene end by 6 bases; junction bases not matched to a gene: 15. There are 17 residues in the CDR3. CDR1 is SGHKS, CDR2 YYEKEE, per germline (reference sequence). The TCR comes from a man over 45 with active or convalescent COVID-19. Sequencing used peripheral blood. The V and J genes are TRBV5-5 and TRBJ2-5; 8 bases match TRBD2. The CDR3: CASSLAPSGRAAKTQYF. CDR3 bases: TGTGCCAGCAGCTTAGCCCCATCCGGGAGGGCAGCGAAGACCCAGTACTTC. The variable domain in full, completed from reference TRBV5-5 and TRBJ2-5, reads DAGVTQSPTHLIKTRGQQVTLRCSPISGHKSVSWYQQVLGQGPQFIFQYYEKEERGRGNFPDRFSARQFPNYSSELNVNALLLGDSALYLCASSLAPSGRAAKTQYFGPGTRLLVL.